A few counts support the clone carrying this T cell receptor (beta chain). Its cognate antigen is unknown. This sample stems from a study of response to subunit inactivated influenza vaccine. Study outcomes and limitations: There was a suggestion from the authors that each seasonal influenza vaccination recruits few new T cells.

TCRdb re-called the RT-PCR reads through MiXCR, storing one row per CDR3 protein. In the table there are about 700,000 distinct CDR3 sequences, approximately 14% of which are singletons. V lost 2 bases, J lost 6 bases, and 10 bases stayed unmatched. Germline-derived CDR1 and CDR2 are MNHEY and SVGEGT. The CDR3 runs to 16 residues. J is TRBJ2-7 and V is TRBV6-2 or TRBV6-3; 10 bases line up with TRBD1. The sample consisted of PBMCs from blood, taken about 13 days after vaccination. This clonotype was obtained from a man between 50 and 59 years old who received an inactivated influenza vaccine. As DNA, the CDR3 is TGTGCCAGCAGTTACCTTGTCCGGGACAGGGGTCCCGAGCAGTACTTC. Its translation: CASSYLVRDRGPEQYF.